A selection of T cell receptor beta chains follows, all from one sample in a study of cytomegalovirus exposure and HLA in healthy donors. The repertoire was sequenced with immunoSEQ multiplex PCR; TCRdb's copy has only in-frame clones and lacks some. The sample carries approximately 130,000 clones, around 81% recorded once. The sample was PBMCs. The receptor set was obtained from a middle-aged woman in good health and CMV-seronegative. CDR3s include the opening cysteine and the closing phenylalanine or tryptophan. The order of the fields is CDR3 length, J gene, clone size, D gene, V gene, CDR3 protein, CDR3 DNA. D genes are given only for firm matches. Clone size, where shown, is once, few, many, or a class for clones that have expanded.

cdr3_length: 15
j_call: TRBJ1-1
clone_size: few
d_call: NA
v_call: TRBV6-1
cdr3_aa: CASSEDGGMNTEAFF
cdr3_nt: TGTGCCAGCAGTGAGGACGGGGGTATGAACACTGAAGCTTTCTTT

cdr3_length: 14
j_call: TRBJ1-2
clone_size: NA
d_call: NA
v_call: TRBV5-1
cdr3_aa: CASRPGSPRYGYTF
cdr3_nt: TGCGCCAGCCGTCCGGGAAGCCCCCGCTATGGCTACACCTTC

cdr3_length: 14
j_call: TRBJ1-5
clone_size: NA
d_call: NA
v_call: TRBV19
cdr3_aa: CASSINRVYQPQHF
cdr3_nt: TGTGCCAGTAGTATTAACAGGGTCTATCAGCCCCAGCATTTT

cdr3_length: 12
j_call: TRBJ1-1
clone_size: NA
d_call: TRBD1
v_call: TRBV19
cdr3_aa: CATWTGATEAFF
cdr3_nt: TGTGCCACCTGGACAGGGGCCACTGAAGCTTTCTTT

cdr3_length: 16
j_call: TRBJ1-5
clone_size: once
d_call: NA
v_call: TRBV30
cdr3_aa: CAWGTRALKAGQPQHF
cdr3_nt: TGTGCCTGGGGGACAAGGGCTTTAAAAGCGGGACAGCCCCAGCATTTT

cdr3_length: 13
j_call: TRBJ2-7
clone_size: NA
d_call: NA
v_call: TRBV28
cdr3_aa: CASSLLKGGTQYF
cdr3_nt: TGTGCCAGCAGTCTACTGAAGGGCGGGACGCAGTACTTC

cdr3_length: 15
j_call: TRBJ2-3
clone_size: NA
d_call: TRBD1
v_call: TRBV28
cdr3_aa: CASRAGTGVTDTQYF
cdr3_nt: TGTGCCAGCAGGGCCGGGACAGGGGTCACAGATACGCAGTATTTT

cdr3_length: 18
j_call: TRBJ2-7
clone_size: NA
d_call: TRBD2
v_call: TRBV27
cdr3_aa: CASSFGGRLAGADYEQYF
cdr3_nt: TGTGCCAGCAGTTTTGGTGGGCGTCTAGCGGGAGCGGACTACGAGCAGTACTTC

cdr3_length: 15
j_call: TRBJ2-7
clone_size: NA
d_call: TRBD1
v_call: TRBV5-1
cdr3_aa: CASSLLDRGHEEQYF
cdr3_nt: TGCGCCAGCAGCTTACTGGACAGGGGGCATGAAGAGCAGTACTTC

cdr3_length: 17
j_call: TRBJ2-1
clone_size: NA
d_call: TRBD2
v_call: TRBV5-4
cdr3_aa: CASSLPSLAGVGNEQFF
cdr3_nt: TGTGCCAGCAGCTTGCCGTCTCTAGCGGGAGTGGGTAATGAGCAGTTCTTC

cdr3_length: 14
j_call: TRBJ2-5
clone_size: NA
d_call: NA
v_call: TRBV5-4
cdr3_aa: CASSLDSYQETQYF
cdr3_nt: TGTGCCAGCAGCTTGGACAGCTACCAAGAGACCCAGTACTTC

cdr3_length: 16
j_call: TRBJ1-1
clone_size: NA
d_call: NA
v_call: TRBV12-5
cdr3_aa: CASGLNVGFGAAEAFF
cdr3_nt: TGTGCTAGTGGCCTGAATGTGGGGTTTGGGGCGGCTGAAGCTTTCTTT

cdr3_length: 16
j_call: TRBJ2-2
clone_size: NA
d_call: TRBD2
v_call: TRBV18
cdr3_aa: CASSPSAGANTGELFF
cdr3_nt: TGTGCCAGCTCACCATCAGCGGGGGCGAACACCGGGGAGCTGTTTTTT